This T cell receptor (beta chain) appears in the sequencing data of a study of T-cell memory formation after mild COVID-19. The study's findings and limits: Later expanders leaned CD4+, whereas day 15 to 85 contracting clones were balanced CD4/CD8. There was no confirmation that second-wave clones peaking on day 37 were SARS-CoV-2 specific. Pre-infection memory showed some responding clones, and this suggested that cross-reactive memory joined.

This clonotype was detected only a few times. Its antigen is currently unknown. This CDR3 has 11 residues. CDR1 is DFQATT, CDR2 SNEGSKA, per germline (reference sequence). V was pared by 4 bases and J by 3 bases, with 7 bases between. Constant-segment primers were used for 5'RACE, and the resulting TCR alpha and TCR beta cDNA libraries carried sample barcodes and UMIs. TCRdb redid the calling of the 5' RACE reads with MiXCR, one entry per CDR3 protein. The sample has 160,000 or so distinct CDR3 sequences, roughly 28% seen once. The clonotype originates from an adult woman who had mild COVID-19 (a few samples of this study predate the infection). Cell type and time point are not known. V usage is TRBV20-1 and J usage is TRBJ2-7, with unresolved D. The sequenced sample consisted of PBMCs or a T cell subset sorted from them (not recorded which). The CDR3 protein is CSAISLYEQYF. Written as DNA, the CDR3 is TGCAGTGCTATTAGTCTCTACGAGCAGTACTTC.